The rows below give T cell receptor beta chains drawn from one sample of a study of T cell changes during pregnancy in multiple sclerosis. The assay was immunoSEQ multiplex PCR, and TCRdb's table has in-frame clones only and misses some. The sample gives around 110,000 clones, about 90% of which show up once; 1.6% is in the top ten. This sample comprised peripheral blood, obtained before pregnancy. All receptors derive from a female donor with multiple sclerosis, enrolled in a pregnancy study. The CDR3 runs from the conserved cysteine through the conserved F or W. D genes are given only for firm matches. The size field is filled for only some rows; it gives once, few, many or a size class.

D	V	size	J	CDR3	DNA
-	TRBV6-4	-	TRBJ2-2	CASTKNSFTGELFF	TGCGCCAGCACTAAAAATAGCTTCACCGGGGAGCTGTTTTTT
-	TRBV19	-	TRBJ2-7	CASSKFGVTGATSYEQYF	TGTGCCAGTAGTAAATTCGGCGTAACGGGTGCAACATCCTACGAGCAGTACTTC
-	TRBV11-2	-	TRBJ1-2	CASSLGTGPNYGYTF	TGTGCCAGCAGCTTAGGTACAGGCCCTAACTATGGCTACACCTTC
-	TRBV7-7	-	TRBJ2-5	CASSKTSNQETQYF	TGTGCCAGCAGCAAGACTAGTAACCAAGAGACCCAGTACTTC
-	TRBV9	-	TRBJ1-3	CASSVYDRDSGNTIYF	TGTGCCAGCAGCGTATATGACAGAGATAGCGGAAACACCATATATTTT
-	TRBV5-1	-	TRBJ1-4	CASSLVPTTNEKLFF	TGCGCCAGCAGCTTGGTCCCAACAACTAATGAAAAACTGTTTTTT
-	TRBV4-3	-	TRBJ1-4	CASSQEWGQNEKLFF	TGCGCCAGCAGCCAAGAATGGGGACAAAATGAAAAACTGTTTTTT
-	TRBV7-3	-	TRBJ2-5	CASSLSSWSETQYF	TGTGCCAGCAGCTTAAGTTCTTGGAGCGAGACCCAGTACTTC
-	TRBV28	-	TRBJ1-1	CAINAVNTEAFF	TGTGCCATCAACGCGGTGAACACTGAAGCTTTCTTT
-	TRBV11-3	-	TRBJ2-1	CASSSPPRNNEQFF	TGTGCCAGCAGCTCCCCACCTAGAAACAATGAGCAGTTCTTC
-	TRBV2	-	TRBJ2-3	CASSEDSFGNTQYF	TGTGCCAGCAGTGAAGACAGCTTTGGAAATACGCAGTATTTT
TRBD1	TRBV6-1	-	TRBJ2-2	CASSPRTGNTGELFF	TGTGCCAGCAGTCCCAGGACAGGGAACACCGGGGAGCTGTTTTTT
TRBD1	TRBV2	-	TRBJ2-1	CASITRGEQGARNEQFF	TGTGCCAGCATCACAAGGGGGGAACAGGGGGCCCGGAATGAGCAGTTCTTC
-	TRBV19	-	TRBJ1-4	CATSAAGVEKLFF	TGTGCCACGTCGGCGGCAGGGGTTGAAAAACTGTTTTTT
TRBD2	TRBV28	-	TRBJ2-1	CASSQGGSYNEQFF	TGTGCCAGCAGTCAGGGAGGGTCCTACAATGAGCAGTTCTTC
TRBD1	TRBV7-2	-	TRBJ1-5	CASSYTPLGQGAGNQPQHF	TGTGCCAGCAGCTACACCCCGTTAGGACAGGGCGCGGGCAATCAGCCCCAGCATTTT
TRBD1	TRBV4-3	-	TRBJ2-1	CASSPGTRDRGSAGLFDEQFF	TGCGCCAGCAGCCCAGGGACCCGGGACAGGGGGTCCGCGGGCCTATTCGACGAGCAGTTCTTC
-	TRBV27	-	TRBJ1-6	CASAEWGDNSPLHF	TGTGCCAGCGCTGAATGGGGCGATAATTCACCCCTCCACTTT
-	TRBV6-1	few	TRBJ1-2	CASTDMGYGYTF	TGTGCCAGCACAGACATGGGCTATGGCTACACCTTC
-	TRBV19	few	TRBJ1-5	CASSIVAGDGNQPQHF	TGTGCCAGTAGTATAGTAGCGGGGGACGGCAATCAGCCCCAGCATTTT
TRBD1	TRBV4-1	-	TRBJ2-7	CASSQLNDRASYGQYF	TGCGCCAGCAGCCAGCTTAACGACAGGGCCTCTTACGGGCAGTACTTC
-	TRBV18	-	TRBJ2-7	CASSVAGYEQYF	TGTGCCAGCTCAGTGGCAGGGTACGAGCAGTACTTC
-	TRBV6-5	-	TRBJ2-2	CASSYGIVNTGELFF	TGTGCCAGCAGTTACGGCATCGTGAACACCGGGGAGCTGTTTTTT
-	TRBV2	few	TRBJ2-7	CASSDNYEQYF	TGTGCCAGCAGTGACAACTACGAGCAGTACTTC
-	TRBV6-5	-	TRBJ1-6	CASSSGQRNSPLHF	TGTGCCAGCAGTTCCGGACAGAGAAATTCACCCCTCCACTTT
TRBD1	TRBV7-9	-	TRBJ1-4	CASSPMEQGAEKLFF	TGTGCCAGCAGCCCAATGGAGCAGGGGGCTGAAAAACTGTTTTTT